This T cell receptor (beta chain) was documented in a study of shared clonotypes between healthy human individuals. Study observations and caveats: Generation probability values for non-shared clonotypes were lower than those for clonotypes shared by all four donors. A generally larger estimated richness was seen in naive subsets than in memory subsets.

Replicate PCRs from sorted subsets contained around 190 ng DNA, which is some 29,000 T cell genomes. Clones were read by immunoSEQ multiplex PCR, and TCRdb kept only the in-frame ones, dropping some. This table holds 600,000 to 800,000 clones, over 60% found once. As regards this clone: Its antigen remains unidentified. Additional DNA sequences in this sample encode the identical CDR3.

Germline lookup yields CDR1 LNHDA and CDR2 SQIVND (reference sequence). The germline V and J ends were trimmed by 10 bases and 6 bases, with 16 bases remaining between them. The CDR3 is 12 amino acids. The sample was memory CD4+ T cells sorted from blood. Specified subset: CD45RA-negative fraction. J is TRBJ2-7 and V is TRBV19; D gene uncertain. This sequence was found in a woman in her 30s in good health. In DNA, the CDR3 is TGTGCCACTAGGGATTTAGATAGCGAGCAGTACTTC. Amino acid sequence: CATRDLDSEQYF.